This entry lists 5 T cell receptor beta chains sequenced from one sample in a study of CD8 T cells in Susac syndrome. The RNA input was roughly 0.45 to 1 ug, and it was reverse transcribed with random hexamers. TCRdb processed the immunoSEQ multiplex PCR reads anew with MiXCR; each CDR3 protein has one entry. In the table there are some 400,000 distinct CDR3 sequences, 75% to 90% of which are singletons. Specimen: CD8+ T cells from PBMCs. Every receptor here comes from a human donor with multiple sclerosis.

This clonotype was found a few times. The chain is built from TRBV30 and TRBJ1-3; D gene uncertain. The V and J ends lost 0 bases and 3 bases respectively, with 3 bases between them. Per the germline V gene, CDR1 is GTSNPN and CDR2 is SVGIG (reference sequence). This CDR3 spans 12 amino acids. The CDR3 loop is CAWSVLGNTIYF. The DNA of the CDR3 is TGTGCCTGGAGTGTACTTGGAAACACCATATATTTT.

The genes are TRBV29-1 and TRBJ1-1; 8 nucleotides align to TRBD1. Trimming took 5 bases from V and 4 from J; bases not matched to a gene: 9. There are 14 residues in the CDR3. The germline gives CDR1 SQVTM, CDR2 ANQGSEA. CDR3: CSVPRQGSITEAFF. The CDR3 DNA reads TGCAGCGTTCCCCGACAGGGGTCGATCACTGAAGCTTTCTTT.

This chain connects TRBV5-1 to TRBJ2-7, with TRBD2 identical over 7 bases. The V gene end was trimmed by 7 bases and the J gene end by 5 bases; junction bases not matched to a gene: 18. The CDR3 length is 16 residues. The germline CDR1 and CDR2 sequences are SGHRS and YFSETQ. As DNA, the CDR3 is TGCGCCAGCCACGACGGCACGGCGGGAGCTTCGGACGAGCAGTACTTC. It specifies CASHDGTAGASDEQYF.

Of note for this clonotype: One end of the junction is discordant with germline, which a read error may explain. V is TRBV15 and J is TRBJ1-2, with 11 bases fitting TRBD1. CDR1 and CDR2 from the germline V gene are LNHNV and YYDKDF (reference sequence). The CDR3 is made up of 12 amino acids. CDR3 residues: CATSNGTGGPLF. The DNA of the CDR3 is TGTGCCACCAGCAATGGGACAGGGGGTCCCCTCTTC.

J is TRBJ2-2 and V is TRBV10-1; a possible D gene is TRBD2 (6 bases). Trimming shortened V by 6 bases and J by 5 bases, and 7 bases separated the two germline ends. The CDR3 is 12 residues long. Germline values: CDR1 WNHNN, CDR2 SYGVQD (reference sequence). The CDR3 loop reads CASRAGTGELFF. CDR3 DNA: TGCGCCAGCAGGGCGGGGACCGGGGAGCTGTTTTTT.